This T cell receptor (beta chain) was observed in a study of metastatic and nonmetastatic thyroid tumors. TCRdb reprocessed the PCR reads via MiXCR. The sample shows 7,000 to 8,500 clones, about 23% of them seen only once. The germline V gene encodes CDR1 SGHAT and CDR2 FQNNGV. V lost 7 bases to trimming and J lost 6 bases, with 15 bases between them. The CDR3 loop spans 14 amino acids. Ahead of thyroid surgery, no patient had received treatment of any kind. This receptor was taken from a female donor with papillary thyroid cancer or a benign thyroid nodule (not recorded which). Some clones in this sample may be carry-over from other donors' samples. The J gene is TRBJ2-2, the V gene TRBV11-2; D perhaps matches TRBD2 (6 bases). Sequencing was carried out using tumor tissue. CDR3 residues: CASTYSWGAGELFF. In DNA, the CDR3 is TGTGCCAGCACCTACTCCTGGGGGGCCGGGGAGCTGTTTTTT. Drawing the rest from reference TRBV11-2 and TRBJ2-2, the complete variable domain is EAGVAQSPRYKIIEKRQSVAFWCNPISGHATLYWYQQILGQGPKLLIQFQNNGVVDDSQLPKDRFSAERLKGVDSTLKIQPAKLEDSAVYLCASTYSWGAGELFFGEGSRLTVL.